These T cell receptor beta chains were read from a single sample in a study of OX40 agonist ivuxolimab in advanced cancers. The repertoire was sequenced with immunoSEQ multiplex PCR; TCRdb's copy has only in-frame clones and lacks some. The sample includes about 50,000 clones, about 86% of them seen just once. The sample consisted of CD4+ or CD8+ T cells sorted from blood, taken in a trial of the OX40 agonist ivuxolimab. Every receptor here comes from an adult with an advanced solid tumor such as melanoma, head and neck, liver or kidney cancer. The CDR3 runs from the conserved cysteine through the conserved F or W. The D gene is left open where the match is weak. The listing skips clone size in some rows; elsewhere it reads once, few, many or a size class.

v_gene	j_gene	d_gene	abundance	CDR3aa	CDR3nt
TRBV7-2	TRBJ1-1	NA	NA	CASSLDISRVTEAFF	TGTGCCAGCAGCTTAGATATTTCCAGGGTCACTGAAGCTTTCTTT
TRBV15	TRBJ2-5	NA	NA	CATSRGLQGRAETQYF	TGTGCCACCAGCAGAGGGTTACAGGGCAGAGCAGAGACCCAGTACTTC
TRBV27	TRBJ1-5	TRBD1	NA	CASSLSTGGNQPQHF	TGTGCCAGCAGTTTATCAACAGGGGGCAATCAGCCCCAGCATTTT
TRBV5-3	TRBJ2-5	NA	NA	CARSYGQSQETQYF	TGTGCCAGAAGCTACGGACAGAGCCAAGAGACCCAGTACTTC
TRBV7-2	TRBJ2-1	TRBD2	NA	CASSVAGGPNNEQFF	TGTGCCAGCAGCGTAGCGGGGGGGCCTAACAATGAGCAGTTCTTC
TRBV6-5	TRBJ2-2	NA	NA	CASSYSRGAGTGELFF	TGTGCCAGCAGTTACTCGAGGGGGGCGGGCACCGGGGAGCTGTTTTTT
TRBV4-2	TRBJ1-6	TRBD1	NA	CASSSSSGQTHNSPLHF	TGTGCCAGCAGCTCCTCCTCGGGACAGACCCATAATTCACCCCTCCACTTT
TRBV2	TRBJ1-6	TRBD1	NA	CASSGGQLNSPLHF	TGTGCCAGCAGCGGGGGACAGCTTAATTCACCCCTCCACTTT
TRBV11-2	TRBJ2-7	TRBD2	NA	CASSLGVSGGRSSYEQYF	TGTGCCAGCAGCTTAGGCGTTAGCGGGGGCCGAAGCTCCTACGAGCAGTACTTC
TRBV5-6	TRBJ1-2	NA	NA	CASRTTTNYGYTF	TGTGCCAGCAGAACGACAACTAACTATGGCTACACCTTC
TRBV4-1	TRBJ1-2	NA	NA	CASSQDEAGNYGYTF	TGCGCCAGCAGCCAAGATGAGGCAGGGAACTATGGCTACACCTTC
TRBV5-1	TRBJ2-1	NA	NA	CASSLGDLTRDEQFF	TGCGCCAGCAGCTTAGGGGACTTAACGAGGGATGAGCAGTTCTTC
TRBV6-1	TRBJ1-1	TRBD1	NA	CASRDRGNTEAFF	TGTGCCAGCAGGGACAGGGGGAACACTGAAGCTTTCTTT
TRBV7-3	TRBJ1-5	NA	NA	CASSQGSNQPQHF	TGTGCCAGCAGCCAAGGCAGCAATCAGCCCCAGCATTTT
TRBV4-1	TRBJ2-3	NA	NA	CASSQDGTAFKDADTQYF	TGCGCCAGCAGCCAAGATGGAACGGCGTTCAAGGACGCAGATACGCAGTATTTT
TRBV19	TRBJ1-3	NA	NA	CASSIGVSGNTIYF	TGTGCCAGTAGTATAGGGGTTTCTGGAAACACCATATATTTT
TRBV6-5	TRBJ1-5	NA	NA	CASSYSGGPQHF	TGTGCCAGCAGTTACTCGGGGGGGCCCCAGCATTTT
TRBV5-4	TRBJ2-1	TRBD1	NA	CASSSGQGLSNEQFF	TGTGCCAGCAGCTCGGGACAGGGGCTTTCCAATGAGCAGTTCTTC
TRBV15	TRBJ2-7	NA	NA	CATSRGIVGSYEQYF	TGTGCCACCAGCAGAGGTATAGTGGGGTCCTACGAGCAGTACTTC
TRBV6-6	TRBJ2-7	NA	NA	CASSYLLGQLTYEQYF	TGTGCCAGCAGTTACCTCTTAGGACAGCTTACCTACGAGCAGTACTTC
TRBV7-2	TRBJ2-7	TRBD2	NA	CASSLSGGTPYEQYF	TGTGCCAGCAGCCTCAGCGGGGGCACACCCTACGAGCAGTACTTC
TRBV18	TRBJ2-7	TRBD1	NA	CASSPHVDRIVYEQYF	TGTGCCAGCTCACCACATGTGGACAGGATTGTCTACGAGCAGTACTTC
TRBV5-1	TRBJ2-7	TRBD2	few	CASSLVGGVPFYEQYF	TGCGCCAGCAGCTTGGTTGGGGGGGTCCCCTTCTACGAGCAGTACTTC
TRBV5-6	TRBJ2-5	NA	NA	CASSWGASGSQETQYF	TGTGCCAGCAGCTGGGGGGCTAGCGGCTCCCAAGAGACCCAGTACTTC
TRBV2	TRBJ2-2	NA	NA	CASLQVNTGELFF	TGTGCCAGCCTACAGGTGAACACCGGGGAGCTGTTTTTT
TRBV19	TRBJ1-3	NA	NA	CATSVFPGNTIYF	TGTGCCACATCGGTATTCCCTGGAAACACCATATATTTT
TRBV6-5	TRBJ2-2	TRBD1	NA	CASRSGTATGELFF	TGTGCCAGCAGGTCCGGGACAGCCACCGGGGAGCTGTTTTTT
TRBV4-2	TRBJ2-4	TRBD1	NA	CASSQGEGTGSLAKNIQYF	TGTGCCAGCAGCCAAGGGGAGGGGACAGGGTCTTTAGCCAAAAACATTCAGTACTTC
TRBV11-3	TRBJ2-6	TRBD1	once	CASSPGTGSSGANVLTF	TGTGCCAGCAGCCCTGGGACAGGGAGCTCTGGGGCCAACGTCCTGACTTTC
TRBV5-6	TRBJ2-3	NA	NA	CASSPWGRARGPDTQYF	TGTGCCAGCAGCCCTTGGGGCAGGGCCCGAGGACCAGATACGCAGTATTTT
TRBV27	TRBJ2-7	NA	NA	CASSAVSSGSSYEQYF	TGTGCCAGCAGTGCCGTCTCTTCGGGGAGCTCCTACGAGCAGTACTTC
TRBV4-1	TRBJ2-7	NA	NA	CASSQVRQGRQYF	TGCGCCAGCAGCCAAGTTCGCCAGGGGAGGCAGTACTTC
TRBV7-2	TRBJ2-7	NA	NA	CASSQTGYEQYF	TGTGCCAGCAGTCAGACAGGTTACGAGCAGTACTTC
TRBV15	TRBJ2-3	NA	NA	CATSGADTQYF	TGTGCCACCAGCGGGGCAGATACGCAGTATTTT
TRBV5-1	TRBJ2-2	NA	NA	CASSPPLTGELFF	TGCGCCAGCAGCCCCCCCCTTACCGGGGAGCTGTTTTTT
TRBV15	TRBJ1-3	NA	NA	CATSRGLVVDTGLSGNTIYF	TGTGCCACCAGCAGAGGCTTGGTAGTGGACACAGGGCTCTCTGGAAACACCATATATTTT
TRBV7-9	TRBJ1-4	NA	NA	CASSFSQHGIGEKLFF	TGTGCCAGCAGCTTCTCCCAACACGGGATCGGTGAAAAACTGTTTTTT
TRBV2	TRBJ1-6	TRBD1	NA	CASSDLRRGPYNSPLHF	TGTGCCAGCAGTGATTTGCGCAGGGGGCCCTATAATTCACCCCTCCACTTT
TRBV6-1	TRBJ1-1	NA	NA	CASSEFGGANTEAFF	TGTGCCAGCAGTGAATTTGGGGGGGCTAACACTGAAGCTTTCTTT
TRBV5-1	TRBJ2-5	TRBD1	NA	CASSLTTGQETQYF	TGCGCCAGCAGCTTAACGACAGGGCAAGAGACCCAGTACTTC
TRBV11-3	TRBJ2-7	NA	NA	CASSPRHGGTYEQYF	TGTGCCAGCAGCCCGCGACATGGGGGGACCTACGAGCAGTACTTC
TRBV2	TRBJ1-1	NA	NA	CASSVDPYRITEAFF	TGTGCCAGCAGTGTTGATCCTTACAGGATCACTGAAGCTTTCTTT
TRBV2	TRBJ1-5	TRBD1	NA	CASRGTGGFEPQHF	TGTGCCAGCAGGGGGACAGGGGGCTTCGAGCCCCAGCATTTT